Given below is one TCR beta chain in context. This clone was picked up a small number of times. It has no known antigen specificity. Per-nucleotide qualities are absent, and no much larger clonotype sits a single base away. TCRbeta CDR3 regions were amplified from genomic DNA by means of the immunoSEQ Assay, a bias-controlled multiplex PCR. Regarding the original processing steps: The number of nucleated cells in each sample was estimated by amplification of reference gene primers within the assay. To quantify the absolute abundance of each unique TCRbeta CDR3 rearrangement, sequence reads were collapsed and filtered. For each sample, productive Simpson clonality was calculated as the square root of Simpson's diversity index across productive rearrangements. TCRdb retrieved this table from immuneACCESS and kept in-frame rearrangements only. Not all clones are present; in checked studies, unresolved V genes account for under half, and no reason is known for the remainder. The V and J calls and clone size are taken from that table; D and trimming were inferred from the DNA. A total of 130,000 to 150,000 clones appear in this sample, around 84% of them only once. The ten largest clones capture 10% to 15% of the sample.

This entry belongs to a study of blood T cell repertoires in COVID-19 (dated by TCRdb to about 2020). Background on the whole study: Samples covering the acute and convalescent phases of COVID-19 were provided by collaborators in the United States, Italy and Spain. Nearly every sample came with metadata listing a de-identified subject ID, COVID-19 status, age in years and sex. Where available, HLA class I and class II types were taken from metadata supplied by the sample provider and were not determined by assay-based typing. The material from the prospective study consisted of cDNA or gDNA derived from T cells, B-cell-depleted T cells, or PBMCs. The samples were drawn from two sources: the first 160 participants of the ongoing ImmuneRACE study, and over 1,000 subjects contributed by 6 global collaborators. The repertoires were released in a freely available public database meant as a resource for research on the immune response to SARS-CoV-2. The dataset comprised deeply sampled blood TCRbeta repertoires from subjects exposed to, actively infected with, or recovered from COVID-19.

The collaborating institutions used their own protocols to collect whole blood in K2EDTA tubes. Collaborator samples were shipped for TCRbeta analysis as frozen whole blood, isolated PBMCs, or DNA extracted from either sample type. Taken from cysteine to phenylalanine, the CDR3 has 13 residues. Only the CDR3 region is kept as DNA, spanning 39 bases read in frame from base 1. The germline V gene encodes CDR1 MNHEY and CDR2 SVGAGI. Compared with germline, V lacks 6 bases and J lacks 3 bases; bases without a gene match: 4. Beyond this particular receptor, the publication reports: How much clinical and demographic metadata was included differed by source and by participant, and the metadata was provided uncurated.

The chain couples TRBV6-5 to TRBJ1-2, and TRBD1 matches 7 of the central bases. Sequenced material: peripheral blood. This receptor was obtained from a man in his fifties or sixties with active or convalescent COVID-19. The sequenced DNA is TGTGCCAGCAGCATACAGGGGTACTATGGCTACACCTTC. Its translation reads: CASSIQGYYGYTF.